These T cell receptor beta chains were read from a single sample in a study of cytomegalovirus exposure and HLA in healthy donors. Sequencing was performed with immunoSEQ multiplex PCR; in TCRdb, only in-frame clones are kept and a portion is missing. The sample yields about 180,000 clones, about four fifths seen once. Material: PBMCs. The receptors stem from a woman aged 45 to 65 in good health and CMV-seropositive. Each CDR3 is given with its conserved first and last residue. A D gene is named only where the DNA matches it firmly. Where a row states a size, it is once, few, many or the class of an expanded clone; other rows omit it.

d_gene	abundance	v_gene	len	j_gene	CDR3aa	CDR3nt
TRBD2	.	TRBV11-2	16	TRBJ2-5	CASSPSGGRFIETQYF	TGTGCCAGCAGCCCCAGCGGGGGGAGGTTTATTGAGACCCAGTACTTC
TRBD1	.	TRBV14	15	TRBJ1-6	CASSQTGGLNSPLHF	TGTGCCAGCAGCCAGACAGGGGGCCTAAATTCACCCCTCCACTTT
TRBD1	once	TRBV7-9	18	TRBJ1-1	CASSLGHLRTGRSTEAFF	TGTGCCAGCAGCTTAGGACACCTTAGGACAGGGAGAAGCACTGAAGCTTTCTTT
TRBD1	few	TRBV5-4	16	TRBJ2-1	CASSFDRGLLYNEQFF	TGTGCCAGCAGCTTTGACAGGGGCCTTTTGTACAATGAGCAGTTCTTC
TRBD1	.	TRBV27	15	TRBJ1-2	CASSSGRGQRNGYTF	TGTGCCAGCAGTTCGGGCAGGGGGCAGAGGAATGGCTACACCTTC
TRBD2	.	TRBV2	15	TRBJ2-1	CAAGLLAGGANEQFF	TGTGCCGCAGGCTTACTAGCGGGGGGGGCCAATGAGCAGTTCTTC
.	.	TRBV25-1	16	TRBJ2-3	CASSPGVRGFTDTQYF	TGTGCCAGCAGCCCGGGGGTGAGGGGTTTCACAGATACGCAGTATTTT
TRBD1	.	TRBV7-9	18	TRBJ1-1	CASSSNRGKANPNTEAFF	TGTGCCAGCAGCTCCAACAGGGGTAAGGCGAACCCGAACACTGAAGCTTTCTTT
.	.	TRBV18	13	TRBJ1-1	CASSRPGGTEAFF	TGTGCCAGCTCGCGTCCGGGGGGGACTGAAGCTTTCTTT
.	.	TRBV11-1	13	TRBJ2-4	CASSLTGDNIQYF	TGTGCCAGCAGCTTAACGGGGGATAACATTCAGTACTTC
.	.	TRBV5-1	16	TRBJ1-6	CASSLVTVGGNSPLHF	TGCGCCAGCAGCTTGGTGACAGTGGGCGGAAATTCACCCCTCCACTTT
.	.	TRBV29-1	14	TRBJ2-5	CSVERGSAKETQYF	TGCAGCGTTGAACGAGGTTCCGCTAAAGAGACCCAGTACTTC
.	.	TRBV2	13	TRBJ2-1	CASSEPPYREQFF	TGTGCCAGCAGTGAACCCCCTTATCGGGAGCAGTTCTTC
TRBD1	.	TRBV5-1	14	TRBJ2-5	CASSPRDRQETQYF	TGCGCCAGCAGCCCTCGGGACAGACAAGAGACCCAGTACTTC
.	.	TRBV5-1	13	TRBJ1-1	CASSEQGNTEAFF	TGCGCCAGCAGCGAACAGGGGAACACTGAAGCTTTCTTT
.	.	TRBV7-6	13	TRBJ2-3	CASSLRLTDTQYF	TGTGCCAGCAGCTTACGTCTGACAGATACGCAGTATTTT
TRBD2	few	TRBV11-2	16	TRBJ2-4	CASSPRTSGRSDIQYF	TGTGCCAGCAGCCCTCGGACTAGCGGGAGATCGGACATTCAGTACTTC
.	once	TRBV6-4	16	TRBJ1-2	CASSDGGPGTPRRYTF	TGTGCCAGCAGTGACGGGGGACCCGGGACACCTAGGCGCTACACCTTC
.	.	TRBV6-5	12	TRBJ2-7	CASSSGSYEQYF	TGTGCCAGCAGTTCAGGGTCCTACGAGCAGTACTTC
TRBD1	.	TRBV2	14	TRBJ2-3	CASSSDRGTDTQYF	TGTGCCAGCAGCTCAGACAGGGGCACAGATACGCAGTATTTT
.	.	TRBV5-1	13	TRBJ2-7	CASSVAASYEQYF	TGCGCCAGCAGCGTAGCGGCCTCCTACGAGCAGTACTTC
.	.	TRBV7-3	15	TRBJ2-7	CASSLSPALQYEQYF	TGTGCCAGCAGCTTATCGCCAGCGCTTCAGTACGAGCAGTACTTC
TRBD1	.	TRBV6-7	16	TRBJ2-5	CASRVEPGQVTETQYF	TGTGCCAGCAGAGTCGAACCGGGACAGGTAACAGAGACCCAGTACTTC
TRBD1	.	TRBV9	15	TRBJ2-5	CASSVRTGSRETQYF	TGTGCCAGCAGCGTGAGGACAGGGTCGAGGGAGACCCAGTACTTC